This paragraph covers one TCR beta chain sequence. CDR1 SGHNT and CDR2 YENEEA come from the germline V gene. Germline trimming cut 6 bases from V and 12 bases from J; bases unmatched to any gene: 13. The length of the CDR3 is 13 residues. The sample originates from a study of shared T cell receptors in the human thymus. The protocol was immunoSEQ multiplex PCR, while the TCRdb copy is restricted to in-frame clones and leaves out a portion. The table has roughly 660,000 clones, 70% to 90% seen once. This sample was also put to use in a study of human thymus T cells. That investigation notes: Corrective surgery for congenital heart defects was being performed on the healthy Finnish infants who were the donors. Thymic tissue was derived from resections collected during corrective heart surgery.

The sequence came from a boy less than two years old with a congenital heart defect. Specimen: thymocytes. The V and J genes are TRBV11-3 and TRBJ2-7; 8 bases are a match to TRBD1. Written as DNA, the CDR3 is TGTGCCAGCAGGACAGGTGGGCAGGGGGCTCTGTACTTC. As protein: CASRTGGQGALYF.